The clone carrying this TCR beta chain was seen at least ten times. What it recognizes is unknown. There are 16 residues in the CDR3. V was trimmed by 2 bases and J by 7 bases, leaving 15 bases between them. Germline CDR1 is MNHNS and CDR2 is SASEGT. This sample was included in a study of T cells after yellow fever vaccination. MiXCR was run by TCRdb on the 5' RACE reads, yielding one entry per CDR3 protein. The profile shows 120,000 to 150,000 distinct CDR3 sequences, 7% to 9% of them singletons. Study observations and caveats: Just a small share of clonotypes turned up in the CD4 compartment as well as the CD8 compartment. Though weaker, the secondary response peaked faster, on day 5 versus 15. From the bulk population, abundant clonotypes could contaminate and appear within FACS-sorted repertoires. Among primary-vaccination clones, most reappeared after the booster, at around 97% for CD4 and more than 75% for CD8.

This chain uses TRBV6-1 with TRBJ1-6, with D hard to call. The origin of this receptor is a man aged 25 to 45 who received the YFV17D yellow fever vaccine. The sample consisted of CD4+ T cells sorted from PBMCs, taken 5 days after the yellow fever booster vaccination. The CDR3 protein is CASSERWHRQNSPLHF. In nucleotides, the CDR3 is TGTGCCAGCAGTGAAAGGTGGCACCGGCAGAATTCACCCCTCCACTTT.